These T cell receptor beta chains were read from a single sample in a study of T cells after yellow fever vaccination. Using its own MiXCR run on the 5' RACE reads, TCRdb lists one record per CDR3 protein. The data contain some 350,000 distinct CDR3 sequences, about 4% of them singletons. The material was PBMCs, obtained 5 days after the yellow fever booster vaccination. These receptors all come from a man younger than 35 who received the YFV17D yellow fever vaccine. Both conserved end residues are part of each CDR3. The D gene is left open where the match is weak. Rows give clone size only sometimes, using once, few, many, or a class for an expanded clone.

V gene	J gene	clone size	D gene	CDR3 protein	CDR3 DNA
TRBV15	TRBJ2-5	.	.	CATSRDPKETQYF	TGTGCCACCAGCAGAGATCCCAAAGAGACCCAGTACTTC
TRBV15	TRBJ2-1	many	.	CATRRGGAPSSYNEQFF	TGTGCCACACGTCGTGGGGGGGCTCCGAGCTCCTACAATGAGCAGTTCTTC
TRBV20-1	TRBJ2-1	few	.	CSAMPPTNEQFF	TGCAGTGCTATGCCCCCTACCAATGAGCAGTTCTTC
TRBV5-1	TRBJ2-5	few	.	CASSSVTGQWRQETQYF	TGCGCCAGCAGCTCTGTCACCGGACAGTGGAGACAAGAGACCCAGTACTTC
TRBV5-5	TRBJ1-2	few	.	CASSLGQGIGYGYTF	TGTGCCAGCAGCTTGGGGCAGGGGATAGGCTATGGCTACACCTTC
TRBV9	TRBJ2-2	many	.	CASSAENTGELFF	TGTGCCAGCAGCGCGGAGAACACCGGGGAGCTGTTTTTT
TRBV20-1	TRBJ2-2	many	.	CSARDSKGSGELFF	TGCAGTGCTAGAGATAGTAAGGGATCCGGGGAGCTGTTTTTT
TRBV6-6	TRBJ1-2	few	.	CASSYSGGGYTF	TGTGCCAGCAGTTACTCTGGGGGTGGCTACACCTTC
TRBV5-1	TRBJ2-3	many	.	CASSDTHGTDTQYF	TGCGCCAGCAGCGACACTCACGGCACAGATACGCAGTATTTT
TRBV7-9	TRBJ2-7	.	.	CASSSEISYEQYF	TGTGCCAGCAGCTCAGAGATCTCCTACGAGCAGTACTTC
TRBV4-1	TRBJ1-2	many	.	CASSPIIPLEGRNGYTF	TGCGCCAGCAGCCCTATAATCCCCCTAGAGGGCCGGAATGGCTACACCTTC
TRBV24-1	TRBJ2-1	few	TRBD2	CATSDLTSGGPFEQFF	TGTGCCACCAGTGATCTGACTAGCGGGGGACCCTTTGAGCAGTTCTTC
TRBV12-3/TRBV12-4	TRBJ1-6	few	TRBD1	CASSMGTGGISPLHF	TGTGCCAGCAGTATGGGGACAGGGGGCATTTCACCCCTCCACTTT
TRBV6-5	TRBJ1-1	many	TRBD1	CASSYDRGQRTEAFF	TGTGCCAGCAGTTACGACAGGGGGCAAAGGACTGAAGCTTTCTTT
TRBV7-9	TRBJ2-1	many	TRBD1	CASSSRDRGTNEQFF	TGTGCCAGCAGCTCACGGGACAGGGGGACCAATGAGCAGTTCTTC
TRBV5-6	TRBJ2-5	few	TRBD2	CASSSFYTAGGQETQYF	TGTGCCAGCAGCAGCTTCTACACGGCGGGGGGGCAAGAGACCCAGTACTTC
TRBV7-2	TRBJ2-7	few	TRBD2	CASSLGEGLYEQYF	TGTGCCAGCAGCTTAGGGGAGGGGTTGTACGAGCAGTACTTC
TRBV6-4	TRBJ2-4	few	.	CASSDSDVVAGAKNIQYF	TGTGCCAGCAGTGACTCAGATGTGGTAGCCGGAGCCAAAAACATTCAGTACTTC
TRBV12-3/TRBV12-4	TRBJ1-5	many	.	CASSPRGLGPQHF	TGTGCCAGCAGCCCCCGCGGCCTCGGGCCCCAGCATTTT
TRBV20-1	TRBJ2-1	.	TRBD2	CSASNSGGNVDEQFF	TGCAGTGCTAGTAACAGCGGGGGGAATGTGGATGAGCAGTTCTTC
TRBV29-1	TRBJ1-2	many	.	CSVPQGPANYGYTF	TGCAGCGTACCACAGGGTCCCGCTAACTATGGCTACACCTTC
TRBV29-1	TRBJ1-1	.	TRBD1	CSGQGIATEAFF	TGCAGCGGACAGGGGATAGCCACTGAAGCTTTCTTT
TRBV4-1	TRBJ2-6	.	TRBD2	CASSHTPGLPSWGANVLTF	TGCGCCAGCAGCCATACTCCGGGACTACCCTCTTGGGGGGCCAACGTCCTGACTTTC
TRBV18	TRBJ2-2	few	.	CASSPDQSGELFF	TGTGCCAGCTCACCAGACCAGTCCGGGGAGCTGTTTTTT
TRBV7-2	TRBJ1-3	few	TRBD1	CASSLRDSPFSSAYF	TGTGCCAGCAGCTTACGGGACAGCCCTTTCAGTTCTGCGTATTTT
TRBV15	TRBJ1-1	.	.	CATSRDRGPGTEAFF	TGTGCCACCAGCAGAGATCGGGGGCCGGGCACTGAAGCTTTCTTT
TRBV6-5	TRBJ1-1	few	.	CASSYSRGGRRPEAFF	TGTGCCAGCAGTTACTCGAGGGGGGGCCGGCGCCCTGAAGCTTTCTTT
TRBV20-1	TRBJ2-1	many	TRBD2	CSARGGLAGRYEQFF	TGCAGTGCTAGAGGGGGACTAGCGGGGCGCTATGAGCAGTTCTTC
TRBV6-6	TRBJ2-6	.	TRBD1	CASSRPRQGWSGANVLTF	TGTGCCAGCAGTCGACCACGACAGGGTTGGTCTGGGGCCAACGTCCTGACTTTC
TRBV5-1	TRBJ1-2	many	.	CASSSTFYGYTF	TGCGCCAGCAGCTCTACATTTTATGGCTACACCTTC
TRBV4-1	TRBJ1-1	few	.	CASSQDVYTEAFF	TGCGCCAGCAGCCAAGATGTGTACACTGAAGCTTTCTTT
TRBV7-2	TRBJ2-5	.	.	CASSLGSSGAETQYF	TGTGCCAGCAGCTTAGGATCTAGTGGGGCAGAGACCCAGTACTTC
TRBV11-2	TRBJ2-7	many	.	CASSLDRLSPEQYF	TGTGCCAGCAGCTTAGATAGGTTATCGCCCGAGCAGTACTTC
TRBV20-1	TRBJ1-6	.	TRBD1	CSARVGTGGDNSPLHF	TGCAGTGCTAGAGTGGGGACAGGGGGCGATAATTCACCCCTCCACTTT
TRBV2	TRBJ1-2	few	TRBD1	CASRDRGLDGYTF	TGTGCCAGCCGGGACAGGGGTTTGGATGGCTACACCTTC
TRBV30	TRBJ1-2	.	.	CAWRVGVGYGYTF	TGTGCCTGGAGGGTCGGAGTGGGCTATGGCTACACCTTC
TRBV28	TRBJ2-1	many	.	CASTPADFGYNEQFF	TGTGCCAGCACCCCCGCGGACTTTGGCTACAATGAGCAGTTCTTC
TRBV28	TRBJ1-5	few	.	CASNPTGGARQPQHF	TGTGCCAGCAACCCTACCGGGGGGGCGCGTCAGCCCCAGCATTTT
TRBV9	TRBJ1-5	few	.	CASSVSGQGWPQHF	TGTGCCAGCAGCGTATCGGGCCAGGGCTGGCCCCAGCATTTT
TRBV4-2	TRBJ1-1	few	.	CASSQAPLGAEAFF	TGTGCCAGCAGCCAGGCTCCATTGGGAGCTGAAGCTTTCTTT
TRBV4-2	TRBJ2-5	few	.	CASSQDRVTGEFF	TGTGCCAGCAGCCAAGATAGGGTGACTGGGGAATTCTTC
TRBV5-6	TRBJ2-7	.	.	CASSFGGEGYEQYF	TGTGCCAGCAGCTTCGGGGGAGAAGGGTACGAGCAGTACTTC
TRBV2	TRBJ2-3	few	.	CASTPTFSTDTQYF	TGTGCCAGCACCCCAACCTTTAGCACAGATACGCAGTATTTT
TRBV6-6	TRBJ2-1	few	.	CASRGPLGGLGDEQFF	TGTGCCAGCAGGGGGCCACTAGGGGGTTTGGGAGATGAGCAGTTCTTC
TRBV20-1	TRBJ1-1	many	.	CSVQGVSEAFF	TGCAGTGTCCAGGGTGTTAGTGAAGCTTTCTTT
TRBV12-3/TRBV12-4	TRBJ2-3	.	.	CASSFYSGYSSTDTQYF	TGTGCCAGCAGTTTTTATAGCGGTTACTCTAGCACAGATACGCAGTATTTT
TRBV7-2	TRBJ1-1	many	TRBD1	CASSLLRGTGIDSNTEAFF	TGTGCCAGCAGCCTCCTGAGAGGGACAGGGATCGATTCGAACACTGAAGCTTTCTTT